The 11 T cell receptor beta chains given below trace back to one sample, sequenced in a study of T cells after yellow fever vaccination. TCRdb ran MiXCR on the 5' RACE reads and lists one entry per CDR3 protein. The sample holds 170,000 or so distinct CDR3 sequences, roughly 8.8% seen once. The sample in question was CD8+ T cells sorted from PBMCs, obtained 45 days after the yellow fever booster vaccination. Source of these receptors: a man between 18 and 35 years old who received the YFV17D yellow fever vaccine.

This clonotype has only a few counts. CDR3 amino acids: CASSQDLVGLSTDTQYF. CDR3 sequence (DNA): TGCGCCAGCAGCCAAGATCTGGTAGGACTAAGCACAGATACGCAGTATTTT. The chain couples TRBV4-3 to TRBJ2-3, with D perhaps TRBD2 (6 bases). This CDR3 is built from 17 residues. Germline V gene sequence: CDR1 LGHNA, CDR2 YSLEER. V was cut by 0 bases and J by 0 bases, with 13 bases left in between.

This clonotype was counted a few times. The chain has TRBV19 and TRBJ2-4, with D perhaps matching TRBD2 (6 bases). Deletions cut 3 bases from V and 3 bases from J, with 9 bases between. Germline V gene lookup returns CDR1 LNHDA and CDR2 SQIVND (reference sequence). This CDR3 is built from 14 residues. The CDR3 DNA follows: TGTGCCAGTAGTATTGGGGGGTACAAAAACATTCAGTACTTC. This encodes CASSIGGYKNIQYF.

The chain is built from TRBV27 and TRBJ2-1, with D perhaps being TRBD1 or TRBD2 (6 bases each). The germline V gene encodes CDR1 MNHEY and CDR2 SMNVEV (reference sequence). The CDR3 is made up of 14 amino acids. Trimming cost V 3 bases and J 4 bases, with 10 bases left between them. In DNA form, the CDR3 reads TGTGCCAGCAGTTTGGGGGGCATATACAATGAGCAGTTCTTC. Translation: CASSLGGIYNEQFF.

This chain connects TRBV6-5 to TRBJ2-7; TRBD2 aligns across 11 bases. V lost 2 bases and J lost 0; bases outside the gene matches: 6. Germline V CDR1 and CDR2: MNHEY, SVGAGI. The CDR3 loop spans 17 amino acids. CDR3 DNA: TGTGCCAGCAGTTACCGGGCTAGCGGGGGGAGCTCCTACGAGCAGTACTTC. Residues: CASSYRASGGSSYEQYF.

This clonotype was detected a few times. V is TRBV19 and J is TRBJ2-1; 9 nucleotides align to TRBD1. CDR1 LNHDA and CDR2 SQIVND come from the germline V gene (reference sequence). Trimming at V came to 7 bases and at J to 0 bases, leaving 7 bases not matched to a gene. This CDR3 contains 16 residues. The CDR3 nucleotides are TGTGCCAGTACCCTGGGACAGGGTAGCTCCTACAATGAGCAGTTCTTC. It yields the protein CASTLGQGSSYNEQFF.

CDR3 in DNA: TGCAGTGCTAGAGCAGAGGGGCATGAGCAGTTCTTC. Translation: CSARAEGHEQFF. V is TRBV20-1 and J is TRBJ2-1; D is tentatively TRBD1 or TRBD2 (5 bases each). Germline lookup yields CDR1 DFQATT and CDR2 SNEGSKA (reference sequence). The V gene lost 1 base and the J gene lost 8 bases, with 9 bases spanning the gap. This CDR3 has 12 amino acids.

This sequence joins TRBV28 and TRBJ2-3, with D uncertain. The ends were cut back, 1 base at V and 8 bases at J, with 13 bases in the middle. The V gene's germline CDR1 is MDHEN and CDR2 SYDVKM. This CDR3 is 14 amino acids long. CDR3 DNA sequence: TGTGCCAGCAGTTTATCCGGATCCGTTGGTACGCAGTATTTT. This encodes CASSLSGSVGTQYF.

Many counts were recorded for this clonotype. The J gene is TRBJ2-1, the V gene TRBV12-3 or TRBV12-4; D tentatively reads TRBD1 or TRBD2 (5 bases each). Trimming cost V 1 base and J 10 bases, with 14 bases left between them. This CDR3 spans 14 amino acids. CDR3 region: CASSLGFVGTEQFF. For the CDR3, the DNA is TGTGCCAGCAGTTTAGGCTTCGTCGGGACGGAGCAGTTCTTC.

As DNA, the CDR3 is TGTGCCAGCTCACCGAACCGGGACAGGGGAGGGGAGCAGTACTTC. As protein: CASSPNRDRGGEQYF. The chain recombines TRBV18 with TRBJ2-7; 10 bases agree with TRBD1. Germline-derived CDR1 and CDR2 are KGHSH and LQKENI. V lost 3 bases to trimming and J lost 7 bases; unmatched junction nucleotides: 9. CDR3 length equals 15 residues.

This clonotype was seen a few times. The CDR3 region is CSVVQTYEQYF. DNA for the CDR3: TGCAGCGTTGTACAGACCTACGAGCAGTACTTC. V gene TRBV29-1 combines with J gene TRBJ2-7; D unresolved. This CDR3 is built from 11 residues. The germline V and J ends were trimmed by 4 bases and 2 bases, with 6 bases remaining between them. CDR1 is SQVTM, CDR2 ANQGSEA, per germline.

This clonotype was seen many times. This chain joins TRBV7-9 and TRBJ1-1, with D unresolved. The CDR3 loop spans 14 amino acids. V gave up 0 bases and J gave up 4 bases, with 9 bases separating them. Germline V CDR1 and CDR2: SEHNR, FQNEAQ (reference sequence). The CDR3 DNA sequence: TGTGCCAGCAGCTTAGCCGGGGTCGGCACTGAAGCTTTCTTT. Encoded protein: CASSLAGVGTEAFF.